This T cell receptor beta chain came from a study of T cell repertoires in cytomegalovirus infection. Study conclusions and caveats: Carriers of CMV and the relevant HLA type were discriminated by public TCR beta frequency.

V lost 5 bases to trimming and J lost 4 bases; unmatched junction nucleotides: 8. This CDR3 region has 17 residues. Each CDR3 protein is one row after TCRdb ran MiXCR on the reads. The table includes hundreds of thousands of distinct CDR3 sequences, 30% to 40% detected once. In the case of this clonotype: What it binds is unknown.

The chain uses TRBV12-3 or TRBV12-4 and TRBJ2-1; 13 bases are shared with TRBD2. This sequence was found in a human donor in good health (CMV status not recorded). Some clones in this sample may be carry-over from other donors' samples. The sample consisted of cultured PBMCs, taken from culture after CMV antigen stimulation. This CDR3 is CASSNRLAGGHYNEQFF. DNA for the CDR3: TGTGCCAGCAGTAACCGACTAGCGGGAGGACATTACAATGAGCAGTTCTTC.